This T cell receptor (beta chain) originates from a study of identical twins. J was trimmed by 7 bases and V by 7 bases; bases with no gene match: 16. Germline V gene lookup returns CDR1 SGHTA and CDR2 FQGNSA. This CDR3 has 17 residues. TCRdb analysed the 5' RACE reads with MiXCR anew, one entry per CDR3 protein. This table has 430,000 or so distinct CDR3 sequences, more than 20% appearing once. This clonotype has just a few counts. Separately, the same data were catalogued under a study of T cells expressing NK-cell markers. As that report states: Also leading the CD3+CD56-NKG2C+ fraction in a few donors were these clonotypes.

V gene TRBV7-2 combines with J gene TRBJ2-2; 9 positions match TRBD2. The sequenced material came from CD4+ T cells sorted from blood. The sequence was obtained from a woman between 18 and 29 years old in good health. CDR3 coding DNA: TGTGCCAGCATCAAACTTAGCGGGAGAATTAAAGGCGGGGAGCTGTTTTTT. Its protein product is CASIKLSGRIKGGELFF.